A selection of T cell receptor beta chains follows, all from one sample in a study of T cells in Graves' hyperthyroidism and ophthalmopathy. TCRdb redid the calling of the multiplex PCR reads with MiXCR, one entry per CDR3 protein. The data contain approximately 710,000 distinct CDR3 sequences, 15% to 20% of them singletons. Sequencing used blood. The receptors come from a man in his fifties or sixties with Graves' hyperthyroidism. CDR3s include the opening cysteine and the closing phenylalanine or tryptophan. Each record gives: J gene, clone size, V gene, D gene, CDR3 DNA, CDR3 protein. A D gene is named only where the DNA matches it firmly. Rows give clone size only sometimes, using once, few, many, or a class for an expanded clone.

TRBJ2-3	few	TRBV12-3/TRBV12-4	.	TGTGCCAGCCGTTCGCTTAGTCCAGATACGCAGTATTTT	CASRSLSPDTQYF
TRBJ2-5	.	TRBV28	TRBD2	TGTGCCAGCAGGGTTACTAGCGGGAGGAGAGAGACCCAGTACTTC	CASRVTSGRRETQYF
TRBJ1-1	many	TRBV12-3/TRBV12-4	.	TGTGCCAGCAGTCCCGCCTACAGGGCCGAAGCTTTCTTT	CASSPAYRAEAFF
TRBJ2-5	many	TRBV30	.	TGTGCCTGGGGGCCGGATCAAGAGACCCAGTACTTC	CAWGPDQETQYF
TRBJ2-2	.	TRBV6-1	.	TGTGCCAGCAGTCGCCGGACAGCCGGGGAGCTGTTTTTT	CASSRRTAGELFF
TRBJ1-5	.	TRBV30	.	TGTGCCTGGAGTGTAATGGGAACTCAGCCCCAGCATTTT	CAWSVMGTQPQHF
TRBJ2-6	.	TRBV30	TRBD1	TGTGCCTGGGCAGGACAGGGGGGCTCGACTGGGGCCAACGTCCTGACTTTC	CAWAGQGGSTGANVLTF
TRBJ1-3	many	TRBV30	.	TGTGCCCGTTCGGACGGTGGAAACACCATATATTTT	CARSDGGNTIYF
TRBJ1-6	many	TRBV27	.	TGTGCCAGCAGTTTACATAAGAGCTCCTATAATTCACCCCTCCACTTT	CASSLHKSSYNSPLHF
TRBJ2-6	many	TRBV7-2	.	TGTGCCAGCAGCCGCCGGCGACTGCAACACTCTGGGGCCAACGTCCTGACTTTC	CASSRRRLQHSGANVLTF
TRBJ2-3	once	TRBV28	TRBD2	TGTGCCAGCGGTACAGCGGGAGTGGGCACAGATACGCAGTATTTT	CASGTAGVGTDTQYF
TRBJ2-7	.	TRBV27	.	TGTGCCAGCAGTTTATATGGGGACCACTACGAGCAGTACTTC	CASSLYGDHYEQYF
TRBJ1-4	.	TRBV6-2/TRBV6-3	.	TGTGCCAGCAGTTCGAACAGCCTCGGGCCTGAAAAACTGCTTTTT	CASSSNSLGPEKLLF
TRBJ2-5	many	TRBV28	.	TGTGCCAGCAGTTTATGGACCGGGGAGACCCAGTACTTC	CASSLWTGETQYF
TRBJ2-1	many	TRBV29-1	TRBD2	TGCAGCGTCCCAGGACTAGCGGGCGACAATGAGCAGTTCTTC	CSVPGLAGDNEQFF
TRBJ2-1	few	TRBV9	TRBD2	TGTGCCAGCAGCGTAGGCGGACTAGCGGGAAATGAGCAGTTCTTC	CASSVGGLAGNEQFF
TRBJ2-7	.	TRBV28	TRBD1	TGTGCCAGCAGCCATGGACAGGGAAGGGGGAACTCCTACGAGCAGTACTTC	CASSHGQGRGNSYEQYF
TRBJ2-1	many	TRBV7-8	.	TGTGCCAGCAGCTTAGTTCTACTACCTCTGGGTGAGCAGTTCTTC	CASSLVLLPLGEQFF
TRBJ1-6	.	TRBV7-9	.	TGTGCCAGCAGCCCGAAAGGACCTAATTCACCCCTCCACTTT	CASSPKGPNSPLHF
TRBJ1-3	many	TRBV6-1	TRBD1	TGTGCCAGCAGTGAAGCGTACAGGGGTCTCTCTGGAAACACCATATATTTT	CASSEAYRGLSGNTIYF
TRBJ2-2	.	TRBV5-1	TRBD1	TGCGCCAGCTTCTCCGGAACAGGGGGGACCGGGGAGCTGTTTTTT	CASFSGTGGTGELFF
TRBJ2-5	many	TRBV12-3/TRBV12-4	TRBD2	TGTGCCAGCAGTCTAGCGGGAGATTCAGAGACCCAGTACTTC	CASSLAGDSETQYF
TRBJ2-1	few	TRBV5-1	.	TGCGCCACGGCCCTAGCGACCTCCTACAATGAGCAGTTCTTC	CATALATSYNEQFF
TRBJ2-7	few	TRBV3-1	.	TGTGCCAGCAGCCAAGATTTCGGCAGGGGAGAAGAGCAGTACTTC	CASSQDFGRGEEQYF
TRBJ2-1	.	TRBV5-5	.	TGTGCCAGCAGCTTGTCTGACGCCGGTGAGCAGTTCTTC	CASSLSDAGEQFF
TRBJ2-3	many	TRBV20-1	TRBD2	TGCAGTGCTAGACTAGCGGGACTACACCATATTAGCACAGATACGCAGTATTTT	CSARLAGLHHISTDTQYF
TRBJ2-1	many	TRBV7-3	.	TGTGCCAGCAGCCCCTCAAGTAGCGTAAACAATGAGCAGTTCTTC	CASSPSSSVNNEQFF
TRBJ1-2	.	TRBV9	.	TGTGCCAGCACCCCTACGGGTGCCGCTAACTATGGCTACACCTTC	CASTPTGAANYGYTF
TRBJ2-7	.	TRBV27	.	TGTGCCAGCAGCCGGGCGGCTAGCGCCTTCTACGAGCAGTACTTC	CASSRAASAFYEQYF
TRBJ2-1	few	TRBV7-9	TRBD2	TGTGCCAGCAGCTCGAGGACTAGCGGGGTGAATGAGCAGTTCTTC	CASSSRTSGVNEQFF
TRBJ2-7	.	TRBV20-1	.	TGCAGTGCTAGCAAGGGGGTTACCTACGAGCAGTACTTC	CSASKGVTYEQYF
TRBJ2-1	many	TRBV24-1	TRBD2	TGTGCCACCAGTGATTTAAAACTAGCGGGAGATGAGCAGTTCTTC	CATSDLKLAGDEQFF
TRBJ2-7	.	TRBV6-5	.	TGTGCCAGCAGTTACTCGGCCCAGGGGGGGACCTACGAGCAGTACTTC	CASSYSAQGGTYEQYF
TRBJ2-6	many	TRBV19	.	TGTGCCAGTAGTATGAGGGCCATGAGCTCTGGGGCCAACGTCCTGACTTTC	CASSMRAMSSGANVLTF
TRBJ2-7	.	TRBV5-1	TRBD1	TGCGCCAGCAGCCAAAAGGGACAGAGCGAGCAGTACTTC	CASSQKGQSEQYF
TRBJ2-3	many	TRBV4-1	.	TGCGCCAGCAGCGGTACAGAATACACAGATACGCAGTATTTT	CASSGTEYTDTQYF
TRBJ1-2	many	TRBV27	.	TGTGCCAGCAGTCCAAACAGGGCCGAGGGCTACACCTTC	CASSPNRAEGYTF
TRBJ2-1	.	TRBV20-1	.	TGCAGTGCTAGGGTAACAGGGAATCTGATGTATGAGCAGTTCTTC	CSARVTGNLMYEQFF
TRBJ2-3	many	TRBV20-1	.	TGCAGTGCTACCCCCCCCGGCGGCAGGGAAGCAACAGATACGCAGTATTTT	CSATPPGGREATDTQYF
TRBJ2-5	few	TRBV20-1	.	TGCAGTGCTAGACGGTTGGGGTCGGAGACCCAGTACTTC	CSARRLGSETQYF
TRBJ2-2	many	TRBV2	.	TGTGCCGCCACAGGGCGACGTAGCACCGGGGAGCTGTTTTTT	CAATGRRSTGELFF
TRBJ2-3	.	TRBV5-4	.	TGTGCCAGCAGCCTCGGACAGCGCCCGGATACGCAGTATTTT	CASSLGQRPDTQYF
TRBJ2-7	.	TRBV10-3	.	TGTGCCATCAGTGAAGGGGACTTCTACGAGCAGTACTTC	CAISEGDFYEQYF
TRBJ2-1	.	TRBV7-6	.	TGTGCCAGCAGCCGTTCTCCCGGGACCCTAAAGGGCAATGAGCAGTTCTTC	CASSRSPGTLKGNEQFF
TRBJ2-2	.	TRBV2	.	TGTGCCAGCATCGAGTTCACCGGGGAGCTGTTTTTT	CASIEFTGELFF
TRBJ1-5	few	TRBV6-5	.	TGTGCCAGCAGTTACTCTTTAAATCAGCCCCAGCATTTT	CASSYSLNQPQHF
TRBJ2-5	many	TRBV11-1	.	TGTGCCAGCAGCTTGCATAGCAGGGTGAAGTACTTC	CASSLHSRVKYF
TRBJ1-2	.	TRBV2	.	TGTGCCAGCACTCAACAGGGCTCTGTTGGGTATGGCTACACCTTC	CASTQQGSVGYGYTF
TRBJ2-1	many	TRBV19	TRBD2	TGTGCCAGTACCGTTAGCGGGACCCCCTGGAATGAGCAGTTCTTC	CASTVSGTPWNEQFF
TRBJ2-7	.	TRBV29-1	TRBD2	TGCAGCGCCCCAGCGGGAGTTCCGCCCTACGAGCAGTACTTC	CSAPAGVPPYEQYF
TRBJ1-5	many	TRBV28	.	TGTGCCAGCAGTTTCAGCCGCAATCAGCCCCAGCATTTT	CASSFSRNQPQHF